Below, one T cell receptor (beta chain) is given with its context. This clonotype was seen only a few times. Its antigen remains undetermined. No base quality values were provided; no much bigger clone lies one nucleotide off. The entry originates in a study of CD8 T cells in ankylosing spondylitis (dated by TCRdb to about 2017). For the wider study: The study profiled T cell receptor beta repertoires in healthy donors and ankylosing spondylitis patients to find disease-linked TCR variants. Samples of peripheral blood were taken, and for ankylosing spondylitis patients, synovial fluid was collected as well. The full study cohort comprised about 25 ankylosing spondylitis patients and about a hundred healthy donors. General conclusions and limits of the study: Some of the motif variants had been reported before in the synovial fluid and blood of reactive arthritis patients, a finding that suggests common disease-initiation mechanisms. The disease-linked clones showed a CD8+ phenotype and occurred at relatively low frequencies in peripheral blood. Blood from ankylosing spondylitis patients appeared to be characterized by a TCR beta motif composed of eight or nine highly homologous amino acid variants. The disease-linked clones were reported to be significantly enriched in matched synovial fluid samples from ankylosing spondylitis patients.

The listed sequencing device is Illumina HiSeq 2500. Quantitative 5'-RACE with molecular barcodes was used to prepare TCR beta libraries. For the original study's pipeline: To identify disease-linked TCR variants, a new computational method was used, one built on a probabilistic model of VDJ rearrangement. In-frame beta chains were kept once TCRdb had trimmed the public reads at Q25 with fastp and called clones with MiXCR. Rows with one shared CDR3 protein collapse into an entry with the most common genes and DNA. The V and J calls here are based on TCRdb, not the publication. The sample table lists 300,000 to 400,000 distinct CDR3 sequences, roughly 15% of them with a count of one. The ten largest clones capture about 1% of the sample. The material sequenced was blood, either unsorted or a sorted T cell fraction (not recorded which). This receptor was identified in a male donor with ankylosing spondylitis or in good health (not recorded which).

Read as DNA, the sequence is TGCGCCAGCAGCCAAGGGGGACAGCTTGGAAACACCATATATTTT. Translated, this is CASSQGGQLGNTIYF. Recombination linked TRBV4-1 to TRBJ1-3; 7 of the junction bases match TRBD1. Including cysteine and phenylalanine, the CDR3 has 15 amino acids. Only CDR3 DNA remains: 45 bases, in frame from the first base. CDR1 MGHRA and CDR2 YSYEKL were looked up in the germline V gene. Clipping removes 1 base from V and 3 bases from J, with 3 as the unmatched junction base count.